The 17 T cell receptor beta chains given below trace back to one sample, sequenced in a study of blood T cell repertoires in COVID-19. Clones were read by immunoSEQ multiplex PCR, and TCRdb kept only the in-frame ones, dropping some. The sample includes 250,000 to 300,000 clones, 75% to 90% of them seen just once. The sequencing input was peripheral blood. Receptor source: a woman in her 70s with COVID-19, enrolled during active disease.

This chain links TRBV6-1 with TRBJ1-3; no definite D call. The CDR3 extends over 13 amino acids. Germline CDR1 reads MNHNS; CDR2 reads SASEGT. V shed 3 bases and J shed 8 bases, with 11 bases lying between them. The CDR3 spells CASSDNYDDTIYF. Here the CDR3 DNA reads TGTGCCAGCAGTGATAACTACGATGACACCATATATTTT.

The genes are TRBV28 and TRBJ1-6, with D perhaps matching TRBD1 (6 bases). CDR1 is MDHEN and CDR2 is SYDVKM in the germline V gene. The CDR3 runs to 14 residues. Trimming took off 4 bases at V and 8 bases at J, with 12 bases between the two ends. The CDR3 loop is CASSSWDTYSPLHF. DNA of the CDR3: TGTGCCAGCAGTTCGTGGGACACCTATTCACCCCTCCACTTT.

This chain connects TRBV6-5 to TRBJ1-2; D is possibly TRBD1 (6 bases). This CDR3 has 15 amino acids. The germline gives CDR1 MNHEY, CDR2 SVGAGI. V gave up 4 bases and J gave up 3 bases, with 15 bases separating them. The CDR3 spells CASSSRGGPHYGYTF. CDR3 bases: TGTGCCAGCAGTTCCCGGGGGGGGCCGCACTATGGCTACACCTTC.

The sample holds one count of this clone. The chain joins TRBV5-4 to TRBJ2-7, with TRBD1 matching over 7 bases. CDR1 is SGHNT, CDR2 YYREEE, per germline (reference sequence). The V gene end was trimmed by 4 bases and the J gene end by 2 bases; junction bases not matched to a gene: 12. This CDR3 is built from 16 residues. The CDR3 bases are TGTGCCAGCAGCCCTGACAGGGAGAGGGGGACCTACGAGCAGTACTTC. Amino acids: CASSPDRERGTYEQYF.

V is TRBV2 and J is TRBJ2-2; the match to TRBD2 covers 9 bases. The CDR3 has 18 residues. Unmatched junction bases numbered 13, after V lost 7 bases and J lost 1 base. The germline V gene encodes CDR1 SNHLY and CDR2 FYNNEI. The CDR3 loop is CASIPSSGGSWNTGELFF. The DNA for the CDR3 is TGTGCCAGCATACCATCCAGCGGGGGGTCCTGGAACACCGGGGAGCTGTTTTTT.

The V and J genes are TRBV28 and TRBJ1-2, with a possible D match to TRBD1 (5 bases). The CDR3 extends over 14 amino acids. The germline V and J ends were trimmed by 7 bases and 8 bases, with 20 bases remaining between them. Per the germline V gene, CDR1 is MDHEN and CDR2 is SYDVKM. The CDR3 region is CASIFGGATGGYTF. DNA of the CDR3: TGTGCCAGCATTTTCGGGGGAGCAACGGGGGGCTACACCTTC.

As DNA, the CDR3 is TGTGCCAGCAGTGAGGGTCTAGCGGAAGGGGAGCAGTACTTC. It translates to CASSEGLAEGEQYF. This chain joins TRBV2 and TRBJ2-7, with 7 bases aligning to TRBD2. The germline gives CDR1 SNHLY, CDR2 FYNNEI. The CDR3 spans 14 residues. The V and J ends lost 3 bases and 7 bases, in that order; junction bases with no gene match: 9.

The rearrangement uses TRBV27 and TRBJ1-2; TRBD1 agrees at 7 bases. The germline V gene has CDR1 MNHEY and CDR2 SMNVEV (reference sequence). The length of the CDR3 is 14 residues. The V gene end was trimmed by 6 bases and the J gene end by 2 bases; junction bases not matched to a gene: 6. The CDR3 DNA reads TGTGCCAGCAGCTCAACAGGGGCCAACTATGGCTACACCTTC. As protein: CASSSTGANYGYTF.

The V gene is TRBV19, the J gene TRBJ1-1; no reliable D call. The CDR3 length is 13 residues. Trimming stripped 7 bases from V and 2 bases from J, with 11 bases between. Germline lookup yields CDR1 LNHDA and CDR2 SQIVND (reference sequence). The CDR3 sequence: CASTIRGNTEAFF. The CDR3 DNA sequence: TGTGCCAGTACCATAAGAGGTAACACTGAAGCTTTCTTT. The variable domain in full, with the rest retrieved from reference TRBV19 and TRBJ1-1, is DGGITQSPKYLFRKEGQNVTLSCEQNLNHDAMYWYRQDPGQGLRLIYYSQIVNDFQKGDIAEGYSVSREKKESFPLTVTSAQKNPTAFYLCASTIRGNTEAFFGQGTRLTVV.

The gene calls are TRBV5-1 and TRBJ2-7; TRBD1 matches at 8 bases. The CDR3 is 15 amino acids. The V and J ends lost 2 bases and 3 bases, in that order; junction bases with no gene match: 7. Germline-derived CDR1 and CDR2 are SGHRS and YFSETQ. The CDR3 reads CASSFGRGQVYEQYF. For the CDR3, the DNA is TGCGCCAGCAGCTTCGGCAGGGGGCAGGTCTACGAGCAGTACTTC.

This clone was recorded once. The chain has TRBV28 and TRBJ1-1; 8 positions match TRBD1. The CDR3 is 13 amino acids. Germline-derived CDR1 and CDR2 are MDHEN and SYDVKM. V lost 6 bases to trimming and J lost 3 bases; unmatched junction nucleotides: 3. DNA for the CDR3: TGTGCCAGCAGAGGGACAGGTGACACTGAAGCTTTCTTT. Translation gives CASRGTGDTEAFF.

As DNA, the CDR3 is TGTGCCAGCAGTTTATCTAAGGGACAGTCTTACACCATATATTTT. It codes for CASSLSKGQSYTIYF. J is TRBJ1-3 and V is TRBV28; 7 bases agree with TRBD1. Germline V lookup: CDR1 MDHEN, CDR2 SYDVKM. The CDR3 consists of 15 residues. V gave up 1 base and J gave up 8 bases; unmatched junction bases: 8.

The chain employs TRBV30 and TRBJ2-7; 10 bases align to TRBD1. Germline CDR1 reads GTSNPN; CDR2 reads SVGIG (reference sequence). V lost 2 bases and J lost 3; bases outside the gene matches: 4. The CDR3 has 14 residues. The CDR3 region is CAWSIWTGGYEQYF. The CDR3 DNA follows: TGTGCCTGGAGTATCTGGACAGGGGGCTACGAGCAGTACTTC.

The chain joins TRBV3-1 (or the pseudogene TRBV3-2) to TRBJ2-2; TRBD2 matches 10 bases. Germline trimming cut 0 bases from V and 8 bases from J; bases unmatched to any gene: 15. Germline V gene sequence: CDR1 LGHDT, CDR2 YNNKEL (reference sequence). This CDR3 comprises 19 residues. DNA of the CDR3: TGTGCCAGCAGCCAAGATCGGAAGCGGGGGGGGACTGGCCCAGGGGAGCTGTTTTTT. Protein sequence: CASSQDRKRGGTGPGELFF.

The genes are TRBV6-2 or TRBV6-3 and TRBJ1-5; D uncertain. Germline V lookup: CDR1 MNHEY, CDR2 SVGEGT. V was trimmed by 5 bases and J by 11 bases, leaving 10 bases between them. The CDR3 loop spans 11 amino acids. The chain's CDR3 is CASSMSQAQHF. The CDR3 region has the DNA TGTGCCAGCAGTATGTCCCAGGCCCAGCATTTT.

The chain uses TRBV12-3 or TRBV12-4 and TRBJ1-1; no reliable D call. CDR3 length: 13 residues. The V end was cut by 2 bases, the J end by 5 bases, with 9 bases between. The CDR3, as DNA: TGTGCCAGCAGTTTATATCGGGGTACTGAAGCTTTCTTT. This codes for CASSLYRGTEAFF.

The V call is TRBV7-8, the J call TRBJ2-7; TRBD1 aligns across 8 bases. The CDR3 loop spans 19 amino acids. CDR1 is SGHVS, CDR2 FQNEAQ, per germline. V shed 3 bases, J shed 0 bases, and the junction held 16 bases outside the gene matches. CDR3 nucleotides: TGTGCCAGCAGCTTCGATTTTAGAACCGGGACAGGATACTCCTACGAGCAGTACTTC. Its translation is CASSFDFRTGTGYSYEQYF.